This T cell receptor (beta chain) was profiled in a study of T cell repertoires in cytomegalovirus infection. Study observations and caveats: In two of eight donors, the top clonotype was HLA-C-restricted CMV-specific.

TCRdb analysed the reads with MiXCR anew, one entry per CDR3 protein. This sample carries fewer than 700,000 distinct CDR3 sequences, less than 25% of them seen once, and the ten largest clones take roughly 8%. Concerning this clonotype itself: As yet, its antigen is unknown.

The CDR3 sequence is 13 residues long. J lost 3 bases, V lost 9 bases, and 7 bases had no gene match. Looked up from germline, CDR1 is SNHLY and CDR2 is FYNNEI. The sequencing sample was made of CD8+ T cells from PBMCs. This sequence originates from a human donor in good health (CMV status not recorded). Some clones in this sample may be carry-over from other donors' samples. The chain is built from TRBV2 and TRBJ2-7, with TRBD2 matching 8 bases. The CDR3 reads CARAGEKDYEQYF. In DNA form, the CDR3 reads TGTGCCAGAGCGGGGGAAAAGGACTACGAGCAGTACTTC.